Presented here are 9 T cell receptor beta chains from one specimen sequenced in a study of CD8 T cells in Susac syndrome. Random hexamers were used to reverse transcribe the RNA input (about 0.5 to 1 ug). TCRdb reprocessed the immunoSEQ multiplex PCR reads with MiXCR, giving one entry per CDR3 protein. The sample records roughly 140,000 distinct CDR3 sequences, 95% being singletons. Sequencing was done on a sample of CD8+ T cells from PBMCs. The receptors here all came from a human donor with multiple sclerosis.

The DNA of the CDR3 is TGTGCCAGCAGTGAAGGGTCTAGCGGTGGCTATGAGCAGTTCTTC. Its protein is CASSEGSSGGYEQFF. V and J are TRBV6-1 and TRBJ2-1, with TRBD2 matching over 7 bases. Germline CDR1 reads MNHNS; CDR2 reads SASEGT. The CDR3 extends over 15 amino acids. V dropped 1 base and J dropped 8; count of bases not matched to a gene: 8.

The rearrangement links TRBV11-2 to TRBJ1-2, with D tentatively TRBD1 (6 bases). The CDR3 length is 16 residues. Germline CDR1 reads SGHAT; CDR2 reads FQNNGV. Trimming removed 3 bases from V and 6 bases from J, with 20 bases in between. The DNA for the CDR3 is TGTGCCAGCAGCTTTAGCGCCGATCCTAGGGGGAATGGCTACACCTTC. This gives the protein CASSFSADPRGNGYTF. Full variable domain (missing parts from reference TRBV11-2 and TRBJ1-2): EAGVAQSPRYKIIEKRQSVAFWCNPISGHATLYWYQQILGQGPKLLIQFQNNGVVDDSQLPKDRFSAERLKGVDSTLKIQPAKLEDSAVYLCASSFSADPRGNGYTFGSGTRLTVV.

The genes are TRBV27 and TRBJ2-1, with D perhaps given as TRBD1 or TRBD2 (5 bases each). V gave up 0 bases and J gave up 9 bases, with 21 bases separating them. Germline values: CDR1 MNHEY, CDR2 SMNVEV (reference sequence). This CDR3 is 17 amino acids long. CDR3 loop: CASSLSISSWDPREQFF. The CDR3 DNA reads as TGTGCCAGCAGTTTATCGATCTCCTCCTGGGACCCGCGTGAGCAGTTCTTC.

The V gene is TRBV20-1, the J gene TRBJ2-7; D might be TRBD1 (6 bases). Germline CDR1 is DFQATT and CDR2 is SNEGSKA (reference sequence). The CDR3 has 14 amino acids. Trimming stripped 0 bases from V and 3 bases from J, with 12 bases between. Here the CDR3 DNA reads TGCAGTGCTAGAGATCAACAGGGAAGCTACGAGCAGTACTTC. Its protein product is CSARDQQGSYEQYF.

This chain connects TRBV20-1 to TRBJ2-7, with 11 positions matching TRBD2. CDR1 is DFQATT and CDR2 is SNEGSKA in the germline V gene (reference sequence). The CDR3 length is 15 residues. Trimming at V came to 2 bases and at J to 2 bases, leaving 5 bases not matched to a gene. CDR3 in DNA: TGCAGTGCTAGACTAGCGGGGGGCCGCACCTACGAGCAGTACTTC. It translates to CSARLAGGRTYEQYF.

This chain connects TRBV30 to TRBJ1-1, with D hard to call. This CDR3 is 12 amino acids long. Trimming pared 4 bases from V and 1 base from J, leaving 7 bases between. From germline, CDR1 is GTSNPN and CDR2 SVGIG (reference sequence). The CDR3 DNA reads TGTGCCTGGATCGAGTCGAACACTGAAGCTTTCTTT. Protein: CAWIESNTEAFF.

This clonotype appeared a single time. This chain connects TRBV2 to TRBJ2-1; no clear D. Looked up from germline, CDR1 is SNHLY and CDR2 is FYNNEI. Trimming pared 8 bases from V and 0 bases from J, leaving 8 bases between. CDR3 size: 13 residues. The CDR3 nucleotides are TGTGCCAGCGCCCGGGCCTCCTACAATGAGCAGTTCTTC. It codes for CASARASYNEQFF.

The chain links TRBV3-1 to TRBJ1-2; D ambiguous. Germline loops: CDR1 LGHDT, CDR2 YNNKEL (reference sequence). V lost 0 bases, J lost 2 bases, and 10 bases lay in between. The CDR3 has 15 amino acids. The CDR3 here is CASSQDLAGNYGYTF. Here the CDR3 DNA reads TGTGCCAGCAGCCAAGACCTGGCAGGCAACTATGGCTACACCTTC.

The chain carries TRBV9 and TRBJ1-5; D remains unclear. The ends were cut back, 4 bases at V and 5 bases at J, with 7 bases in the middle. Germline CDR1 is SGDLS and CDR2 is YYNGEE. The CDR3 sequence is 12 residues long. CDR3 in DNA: TGTGCCAGCAGCCCATTGGATCAGCCCCAGCATTTT. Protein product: CASSPLDQPQHF.